This record concerns one T cell receptor (beta chain) sequence. The target antigen is unknown. This CDR3 has 13 residues. Germline V CDR1 and CDR2: PRHDT, FYEKMQ (reference sequence). This sample is drawn from a study of T cells expressing NK-cell markers. The wider study: Seropositivity for HCMV was found in seven of the eight sequenced donors, with one seronegative. Findings of the study overall: The share of CD8+ T cells held by dominant NKG2C+ clonotypes was roughly 1.0-8% in six donors. Researchers report these clonotypes also headed the CD3+CD56-NKG2C+ fraction in a handful of donors.

TCR beta cDNA was made by 5'RACE template switching with UMIs. TCRdb re-analyzed the 5' RACE reads; it lists each CDR3 protein once, without DNA. The sample features about 550,000 distinct CDR3 sequences, with approximately 3.6% in its top ten. The receptor was derived from a man aged 18-30 years in good health. V and J are TRBV13 and TRBJ1-4. The sequenced sample was blood T cells: a sorted CD56 or NKG2C T cell subset, CD4+ or CD8+ T cells, or bulk PBMC T cells (not recorded which). Here the CDR3 reads CASSPAGNEKLFF.